The source of this T cell receptor (beta chain) is a study of cytomegalovirus exposure and HLA in healthy donors. In the study overall: Both the 100 to 150 validation repertoires and the approximately 700 first-cohort repertoires used the same platform, as reported by a later analysis.

This clone was observed a single time. Its antigen remains unknown. Method: immunoSEQ multiplex PCR; TCRdb's copy keeps in-frame clones and lacks some. The table has over 120,000 clones, about 88% seen once. Trimming at V came to 4 bases and at J to 8 bases, leaving 11 bases not matched to a gene. The CDR3 consists of 15 residues. The germline CDR1 and CDR2 sequences are SGHTA and FQGNSA. The donors were in the roughly 120-subject validation cohort; that cohort was separate from the roughly 680-subject first cohort. Study findings and constraints: Researchers catalogued approximately 170 TCR beta chains as cytomegalovirus-associated. Despite most TCR sequences being rare, some public TCRs occurred in many donors.

The rearrangement uses TRBV7-2 and TRBJ2-3; 8 bases align to TRBD2. Material for sequencing was PBMCs. This TCR came from a woman younger than 35 in good health and CMV-seropositive. As DNA, the CDR3 is TGTGCCAGCAGCTCCACCGGGGGGGGCACCCGTACGCAGTATTTT. This gives the protein CASSSTGGGTRTQYF.